Below are 30 T cell receptor beta chains sequenced from a single sample in a study of CD8 T cells in ankylosing spondylitis. Overall study results and limits: It appeared that ankylosing spondylitis blood was characterized by a TCR beta motif of fewer than 10 highly homologous variants.

Their antigens remain unidentified. TCRdb re-analysed the 5' RACE reads in MiXCR, keeping a single row per CDR3 protein. The sample yields some 220,000 distinct CDR3 sequences, 5.5% to 7.5% seen once. Sample: blood, either unsorted or a sorted T cell fraction (not recorded which). These receptors all stem from a male donor with ankylosing spondylitis.

This clonotype occurred many times. The CDR3 spells CASSFPNEQFF. The CDR3 nucleotides are TGTGCCAGCAGCTTCCCCAATGAGCAGTTCTTC. This rearrangement joins TRBV7-9 to TRBJ2-1; no definite D call. CDR1 and CDR2 from the germline V gene are SEHNR and FQNEAQ (reference sequence). The CDR3 is 11 amino acids. The V gene lost 3 bases and the J gene lost 6 bases, with 3 bases spanning the gap.

The sample holds many counts of this clonotype. The chain couples TRBV7-9 to TRBJ2-3; no reliable D call. Trimming removed 5 bases at V and 1 base at J, with 13 bases between. CDR3 length equals 15 residues. Per germline, CDR1 SEHNR and CDR2 FQNEAQ (reference sequence). The CDR3, as DNA: TGTGCCAGCAGCCCTCTTGGTGGAGGCACAGATACGCAGTATTTT. It specifies CASSPLGGGTDTQYF.

This chain links TRBV7-9 with TRBJ2-2; the D call may be TRBD1 or TRBD2 (6 bases each). CDR1 and CDR2 from the germline V gene are SEHNR and FQNEAQ (reference sequence). The germline V and J ends were trimmed by 3 bases and 6 bases, with 17 bases remaining between them. The CDR3 consists of 16 residues. The CDR3 reads CASSFRGGPEPGELFF. The CDR3 DNA reads as TGTGCCAGCAGCTTCCGTGGGGGGCCCGAACCCGGGGAGCTGTTTTTT.

This clonotype was seen many times. V and J are TRBV29-1 and TRBJ2-5, with D possibly being TRBD1 or TRBD2 (6 bases each). The CDR3 runs 14 residues. Germline V gene sequence: CDR1 SQVTM, CDR2 ANQGSEA. The V end lost 5 bases, the J end lost 4 bases, and 17 bases lay between the germline ends. The CDR3 DNA reads TGCAGCGTTATCCCTCGGGGGCAAGGAGAGACCCAGTACTTC. It is translated as CSVIPRGQGETQYF.

This clonotype has more than one count but fewer than ten. The chain couples TRBV20-1 to TRBJ2-4; a weak D match, TRBD2 (5 bases). The CDR3 is made up of 13 amino acids. Germline lookup yields CDR1 DFQATT and CDR2 SNEGSKA (reference sequence). V lost 7 bases to trimming and J lost 3 bases, with 13 bases between them. The CDR3: CSGGSVFKNIQYF. In DNA form, the CDR3 reads TGCAGTGGAGGTAGCGTTTTCAAAAACATTCAGTACTTC.

This clonotype has at least ten counts. This chain joins TRBV29-1 and TRBJ2-7; D may be TRBD2 (5 bases). Between the trimmed V and J ends, which lost 5 bases and 0 bases, there was a span of 8 bases. The germline CDR1 and CDR2 sequences are SQVTM and ANQGSEA. The CDR3 length is 12 residues. The CDR3, as DNA: TGCAGCGTTTTCGGGGACTCCTACGAGCAGTACTTC. This translates into CSVFGDSYEQYF.

This clonotype was seen more than once but under ten times. The chain employs TRBV18 and TRBJ2-1, with 7 bases identical to TRBD2. This CDR3 spans 15 amino acids. Germline lookup yields CDR1 KGHSH and CDR2 LQKENI. The J segment lost 4 bases and the V segment lost 1 base, leaving 4 bases of the junction unmatched. The CDR3 DNA reads TGTGCCAGCTCACCACTAGCGGGCCAATACAATGAGCAGTTCTTC. The encoded protein is CASSPLAGQYNEQFF.

This clonotype was counted ten times or more. The chain joins TRBV5-1 to TRBJ2-5; possibly TRBD1 for D (7 bases). The ends were cut back, 1 base at V and 5 bases at J, with 15 bases in the middle. Germline CDR1 and CDR2: SGHRS and YFSETQ. The CDR3 length is 15 residues. CDR3 region: CASSLSRRGEETQYF. The CDR3 DNA follows: TGCGCCAGCAGCTTGTCTCGCAGGGGGGAGGAGACCCAGTACTTC.

This clonotype occurred many times. The chain joins TRBV7-9 to TRBJ2-1, with a weak D call TRBD1 (5 bases). Germline CDR1 SEHNR, CDR2 FQNEAQ (reference sequence). Trimming cost V 1 base and J 0 bases, with 7 bases left between them. The CDR3 is made up of 15 amino acids. In DNA form, the CDR3 reads TGTGCCAGCAGCTTAGGGCAGGGCTCCTACAATGAGCAGTTCTTC. Amino acids: CASSLGQGSYNEQFF.

This clonotype was seen many times. This sequence joins TRBV20-1 and TRBJ2-2, with TRBD2 matching 7 bases. CDR1 and CDR2 from the germline V gene are DFQATT and SNEGSKA (reference sequence). V lost 3 bases and J lost 2; bases outside the gene matches: 6. The CDR3 spans 15 residues. CDR3 coding DNA: TGCAGTGCTAGGGGGGACTACACTAACACCGGGGAGCTGTTTTTT. Its translation: CSARGDYTNTGELFF.

This clonotype was observed a handful of times. V is TRBV6-1 and J is TRBJ1-2; D is perhaps TRBD1 (5 bases). Between the trimmed V and J ends, which lost 4 bases and 4 bases, there was a span of 16 bases. Germline CDR1 is MNHNS and CDR2 is SASEGT. The CDR3 runs 15 residues. CDR3 protein: CASSVQGAPSYGYTF. Written as DNA, the CDR3 is TGTGCCAGCAGTGTTCAGGGCGCTCCCTCCTATGGCTACACCTTC.

The chain employs TRBV20-1 and TRBJ2-7; tentatively, D is TRBD2 (7 bases). The CDR3 has 14 amino acids. Germline V lookup: CDR1 DFQATT, CDR2 SNEGSKA (reference sequence). V lost 0 bases and J lost 7, with 16 bases in between. In DNA form, the CDR3 reads TGCAGTGCTAGAGACCCCGGGGGGCGCAGGGAGCAGTACTTC. Translating gives CSARDPGGRREQYF.

This clonotype was recorded many times. The chain uses TRBV27 and TRBJ1-2; D uncertain. The germline V gene has CDR1 MNHEY and CDR2 SMNVEV (reference sequence). V dropped 8 bases and J dropped 4 bases, with 8 bases sitting between them. This CDR3 contains 11 residues. CDR3 nucleotide sequence: TGTGCCAGCCGGACCGTCTATGGCTACACCTTC. It translates to CASRTVYGYTF.

This clonotype was seen many times. V usage is TRBV20-1 and J usage is TRBJ2-2; no reliable D call. This CDR3 is built from 12 residues. V was pared by 2 bases and J by 5 bases, with 6 bases between. From germline, CDR1 is DFQATT and CDR2 SNEGSKA (reference sequence). As DNA, the CDR3 is TGCAGTGCTAGAATCCGGACCGGGGAGCTGTTTTTT. Its translation: CSARIRTGELFF.

There are many counts of this clonotype. The chain carries TRBV20-1 and TRBJ1-3; 7 bases are shared with TRBD1. After removal of 5 bases from V and 7 bases from J, the junction contained 8 bases not matched to a gene. Germline CDR1 DFQATT, CDR2 SNEGSKA (reference sequence). The CDR3 extends over 13 amino acids. The CDR3 DNA reads TGCAGTGCTCCCCAGGGGGTTGGGAACACCATATATTTT. Its translation is CSAPQGVGNTIYF.

This clonotype was picked up many times. The chain employs TRBV2 and TRBJ2-1; TRBD1 might be the D (6 bases). The germline CDR1 and CDR2 sequences are SNHLY and FYNNEI. The CDR3 runs to 14 residues. Trimming took off 4 bases at V and 5 bases at J, with 12 bases between the two ends. The CDR3 region is CASSGQGINNEQFF. The CDR3 nucleotides read TGTGCCAGCAGTGGTCAGGGGATAAACAATGAGCAGTTCTTC.

This clonotype came up many times. The rearrangement joins TRBV12-3 or TRBV12-4 to TRBJ2-2; 8 positions agree with TRBD1. Trimming cost V 2 bases and J 9 bases; bases outside gene matches: 8. The CDR3 extends over 15 amino acids. CDR3 residues: CASSLPGTGPWELFF. CDR3 DNA: TGTGCCAGCAGTTTACCCGGGACAGGTCCTTGGGAGCTGTTTTTT.

This clonotype came up many times. Mismatch with germline at one junction end may stem from a read error. The chain recombines TRBV6-2 or TRBV6-3 with TRBJ2-1; 13 bases match TRBD2. CDR3 length: 14 residues. From germline, CDR1 is MNHEY and CDR2 SVGEGT. The CDR3 is CASSYSEGLAGRRF. CDR3 nucleotides: TGTGCCAGCAGTTACTCCGAGGGACTAGCGGGAAGAAGGTTC.

This clonotype was observed a few times. The chain carries TRBV30 and TRBJ2-7; 10 bases match TRBD1. Germline V lookup: CDR1 GTSNPN, CDR2 SVGIG (reference sequence). CDR3 size: 13 residues. The junction had 0 bases not matched to a gene; V was cut back by 0 bases and J by 4 bases. CDR3 DNA: TGTGCCTGGAGTGTGGGACAGGGGTACGAGCAGTACTTC. It codes for CAWSVGQGYEQYF.

This clonotype was seen many times. The chain is built from TRBV7-8 and TRBJ2-2; 7 nucleotides align to TRBD2. The CDR3 is 15 amino acids. With V trimmed by 4 bases and J by 9 bases, 11 bases remained unmatched. From germline, CDR1 is SGHVS and CDR2 FQNEAQ. CDR3 coding DNA: TGTGCCAGCAGCTCCGGGGGGAGGGGCCACCGGGAGCTGTTTTTT. Its translation: CASSSGGRGHRELFF.

In its sample, this clonotype was seen many times. This sequence joins TRBV20-1 and TRBJ2-1; 11 bases agree with TRBD2. Trimming removed 4 bases from V and 7 bases from J; junction bases left unmatched: 12. Germline V gene data show CDR1 as DFQATT and CDR2 as SNEGSKA (reference sequence). The CDR3 length is 16 residues. CDR3 in DNA: TGCAGTGCTAAAGGGGGACTAGCGGAGAAGAGAAATGAGCAGTTCTTC. Its protein is CSAKGGLAEKRNEQFF.

This clonotype occurred many times. The chain has TRBV6-5 and TRBJ1-2; TRBD1 might be the D (5 bases). The CDR3 sequence is 16 residues long. In germline, CDR1 is MNHEY, CDR2 SVGAGI. V dropped 2 bases and J dropped 3 bases, with 16 bases sitting between them. CDR3 residues: CASSYIFGGVDYGYTF. The DNA for the CDR3 is TGTGCCAGCAGTTACATTTTCGGGGGGGTCGACTATGGCTACACCTTC.

In this sample, this clonotype turned up many times. This chain joins TRBV12-3 or TRBV12-4 and TRBJ1-2; D not certain. V gave up 2 bases and J gave up 7 bases, with 17 bases separating them. The CDR3 spans 15 residues. CDR3: CASSLPTKGRRGYTF. The CDR3 DNA is TGTGCCAGCAGTTTACCTACTAAAGGTCGCCGTGGCTACACCTTC.

This clonotype has just a few counts. The rearrangement joins TRBV4-2 to TRBJ2-7; tentative D call: TRBD2 (6 bases). From germline, CDR1 is LGHNA and CDR2 YNFKEQ. With 0 bases removed from V and 0 bases from J, the gap between germline ends came to 9 bases. CDR3 length: 15 residues. The CDR3 here is CASSQEDGSSYEQYF. Written as DNA, the CDR3 is TGTGCCAGCAGCCAAGAAGACGGGAGCTCCTACGAGCAGTACTTC.

The sample holds a few counts of this clonotype. V is TRBV29-1 and J is TRBJ1-1; TRBD1 might be the D (6 bases). CDR3 length: 14 residues. Per the germline V gene, CDR1 is SQVTM and CDR2 is ANQGSEA. Trimming took off 1 base at V and 1 base at J, with 10 bases between the two ends. For the CDR3, the DNA is TGCAGCGTTGAAGGTTGGACAGAGAACACTGAAGCTTTCTTT. Protein: CSVEGWTENTEAFF.

Remarks on this clonotype: A much larger clonotype is one base distant, so this may be a read error. The chain combines TRBV6-5 with TRBJ2-1; perhaps TRBD1 as D (5 bases). V shed 4 bases and J shed 6 bases, with 10 bases lying between them. This CDR3 is 13 amino acids long. The germline V gene has CDR1 MNHEY and CDR2 SVGAGI. The CDR3 DNA reads TGTGCCAGCAGTTTCCAGGGATGCAATGAGCAGTTCTTC. Its translation: CASSFQGCNEQFF.

This clonotype has at least ten counts. The rearrangement uses TRBV20-1 and TRBJ2-5; 8 positions agree with TRBD2. The V gene's germline CDR1 is DFQATT and CDR2 SNEGSKA (reference sequence). V dropped 1 base and J dropped 1; count of bases not matched to a gene: 5. The CDR3 covers 15 residues. CDR3 residues: CSARASGGSQETQYF. CDR3 DNA sequence: TGCAGTGCTAGAGCCAGCGGGGGCTCCCAAGAGACCCAGTACTTC.

The V call is TRBV19, the J call TRBJ2-7; D gene unclear. CDR1 and CDR2 (germline): LNHDA, SQIVND (reference sequence). V was cut by 1 base and J by 0 bases, with 7 bases left in between. The CDR3 has 14 residues. In DNA, the CDR3 is TGTGCCAGTAGTATAGGGGCATCCTCCTACGAGCAGTACTTC. Its translation: CASSIGASSYEQYF.

This clonotype came up many times. The rearrangement uses TRBV5-6 and TRBJ1-2, with D unclear. The germline CDR1 and CDR2 sequences are SGHDT and YYEEEE. The CDR3 covers 14 residues. The V end was cut by 1 base, the J end by 8 bases, with 15 bases between. CDR3 residues: CASSLYPGLSGYTF. The CDR3 bases are TGTGCCAGCAGCTTGTATCCAGGCCTCTCCGGCTACACCTTC. The whole variable domain, filled in from reference TRBV5-6 and TRBJ1-2, reads DAGVTQSPTHLIKTRGQQVTLRCSPKSGHDTVSWYQQALGQGPQFIFQYYEEEERQRGNFPDRFSGHQFPNYSSELNVNALLLGDSALYLCASSLYPGLSGYTFGSGTRLTVV.

At least ten counts were recorded for this clonotype. This rearrangement joins TRBV2 to TRBJ1-3; the match to TRBD1 covers 7 bases. Germline V CDR1 and CDR2: SNHLY, FYNNEI. Trimming removed 5 bases from V and 4 bases from J; junction bases left unmatched: 5. There are 14 residues in the CDR3. CDR3 amino acids: CASSSTGEGNTIYF. CDR3 DNA: TGTGCCAGCAGTAGTACAGGGGAAGGAAACACCATATATTTT.